This TCR beta chain was profiled in a study of T-cell reconstitution after alpha-beta-depleted transplantation in children. Study conclusions and caveats: Where alpha-beta T cells came from about two months after transplant was reportedly several hundred expanded graft clones. A year had passed since transplant, and T-cell counts and diversity by then came mostly from newly produced T cells.

Trimming removed 7 bases from V and 4 bases from J, with 10 bases in between. This CDR3 is built from 12 residues. This clonotype has a handful of counts. Its cognate antigen is unknown. A library of TCRbeta sequences, prepared with unique molecular identifiers, was generated. Each CDR3 protein is one row after TCRdb ran MiXCR on the PCR reads. Of about 980,000 distinct CDR3 sequences in the sample, 25% to 35% were seen once. The sequenced sample was PBMCs, mostly from graft donor cells, obtained 360 days after TCRalphabeta/CD19-depleted stem cell transplant. The receptor's source is a boy younger than two who had a stem cell transplant for SCID, so the T cells may come from the graft donor. V usage is TRBV12-3 or TRBV12-4 and J usage is TRBJ1-1; D call uncertain. The CDR3 loop is CASTPESTEAFF. The CDR3 DNA reads TGTGCCAGCACCCCGGAGTCCACTGAAGCTTTCTTT.